This passage covers 3 T cell receptor beta chains from one sample sequenced in a study of T cells after posttransplantation cyclophosphamide. The repertoire was sequenced with immunoSEQ multiplex PCR; TCRdb's copy has only in-frame clones and lacks some. Singletons are absent from the sample, which has approximately 27,000 clones. Specimen: PBMCs. Receptors were obtained from a man in his fifties or sixties in good health, CMV-negative, and a related stem cell transplant donor.

This clone was counted many times. The chain uses TRBV19 and TRBJ1-2; 9 bases line up with TRBD1. Per germline, CDR1 LNHDA and CDR2 SQIVND (reference sequence). CDR3 length equals 15 residues. After removal of 4 bases from V and 5 bases from J, the junction contained 8 bases not matched to a gene. The CDR3: CASSTRQGVRYGYTF. In DNA form, the CDR3 reads TGTGCCAGTAGTACTCGACAGGGGGTTCGATATGGCTACACCTTC.

Ten or more counts support this clone. The chain joins TRBV6-1 to TRBJ2-4; TRBD1 agrees at 9 bases. CDR1 is MNHNS and CDR2 is SASEGT in the germline V gene. V shed 0 bases, J shed 10 bases, and the junction held 7 bases outside the gene matches. The CDR3 totals 15 residues. CDR3 loop: CASSEAADRGLIQYF. DNA of the CDR3: TGTGCCAGCAGTGAAGCGGCGGACAGGGGATTGATTCAGTACTTC.

Many counts were recorded for this clone. V usage is TRBV9 and J usage is TRBJ2-7; TRBD2 aligns across 7 bases. The CDR3 consists of 16 residues. Trimming cost V 4 bases and J 1 base; bases outside gene matches: 11. The germline V gene has CDR1 SGDLS and CDR2 YYNGEE. The CDR3 is CASSPGWGGRSYEQYF. DNA of the CDR3: TGTGCCAGCAGCCCCGGGTGGGGGGGAAGGTCCTACGAGCAGTACTTC.